This T cell receptor beta chain was recorded in a study of blood T cell repertoires in COVID-19. As for the study in general: COVID-19 samples from acute and convalescent phases originated in the United States, Italy and Spain.

This CDR3 has 15 residues. Germline V CDR1 and CDR2: MNHEY, SMNVEV (reference sequence). V was clipped by 6 bases and J by 6 bases, with 20 bases between them. In the authors' methods: By means of reference gene primer amplification, nucleated cell counts were estimated. Clones were sequenced by immunoSEQ multiplex PCR, and TCRdb holds only the in-frame ones, with some missing. V and J calls and clone size follow that table, whereas D and trimming were derived from the DNA. This repertoire shows around 25,000 clones, under 90% found once; its top ten account for less than 8.5%. The sequence came from a man between 65 and 80 years old with acute or convalescent COVID-19. Sequencing input: peripheral blood. The V call is TRBV27, the J call TRBJ1-2; possibly TRBD1 for D (6 bases). The CDR3 region has the DNA TGTGCCAGCAGAACCCGGACAGCCGCGGTACATGGCTACACCTTC. This encodes CASRTRTAAVHGYTF.